Below, 21 T cell receptor beta chains from the same sample are listed, as sequenced in a study of molecular identifiers for immune sequencing clone quantification. TCRdb ran MiXCR on the PCR reads and lists one entry per CDR3 protein. The table lists some 100,000 distinct CDR3 sequences, 15% to 20% of them singletons. The sample taken for sequencing was naive CD8+ T cells from blood, with Jurkat cell RNA spiked in. The subset was: FACS-sorted CD8+CD4-CCR7+CD45RA+ naive T cells. These receptors were taken from a human donor in good health. Some libraries in this study had Jurkat cell RNA spiked in.

The table lists this clonotype with a few counts. A much larger clone differs by one base, so this may be a read error. The J gene is TRBJ2-3, the V gene TRBV4-3; D unclear. The V and J ends lost 4 bases and 3 bases respectively, with 17 bases between them. From germline, CDR1 is LGHNA and CDR2 YSLEER. CDR3 length: 16 residues. The CDR3 loop reads CASSPNVRARTDTQYF. CDR3 nucleotides: TGCGCCAGCAGCCCCAACGTAAGGGCCCGGACAGATACGCAGTATTTT.

This clonotype was seen many times. The chain recombines TRBV6-2 or TRBV6-3 with TRBJ2-1; 8 nucleotides line up with TRBD2. The CDR3 extends over 15 amino acids. Trimming took 4 bases from V and 7 from J; bases not matched to a gene: 9. The germline V gene has CDR1 MNHEY and CDR2 SVGEGT. The CDR3 DNA follows: TGTGCCAGCAGTTCTTTCCGGGGGGGCCGGAATGAGCAGTTCTTC. Protein sequence: CASSSFRGGRNEQFF.

This clonotype appeared many times. V is TRBV7-6 and J is TRBJ2-1; 12 positions match TRBD2. This CDR3 has 17 amino acids. Germline V lookup: CDR1 SGHVS, CDR2 FNYEAQ. V lost 5 bases to trimming and J lost 1 base; unmatched junction nucleotides: 6. CDR3 loop: CASSPRTSGNSYNEQFF. The CDR3 DNA reads TGTGCCAGCAGCCCGAGGACTAGCGGGAATTCCTACAATGAGCAGTTCTTC.

There are a few counts of this clonotype. V usage is TRBV29-1 and J usage is TRBJ2-5; a weak D match, TRBD1 (5 bases). The CDR3 totals 13 residues. The V gene's germline CDR1 is SQVTM and CDR2 ANQGSEA. V was trimmed by 3 bases and J by 0 bases, leaving 8 bases between them. This CDR3 reads CSVETDNQETQYF. As DNA, the CDR3 is TGCAGCGTTGAGACGGACAACCAAGAGACCCAGTACTTC.

This clonotype was counted many times. The chain combines TRBV12-3 or TRBV12-4 with TRBJ1-2, with TRBD1 as a possible D gene (6 bases). V was pared by 6 bases and J by 3 bases, with 23 bases between. This CDR3 contains 17 residues. The CDR3 sequence: CASRALTGNSPDYGYTF. In DNA form, the CDR3 reads TGTGCCAGCAGGGCCCTCACAGGGAATTCCCCGGACTATGGCTACACCTTC.

This clonotype was seen at least ten times. The rearrangement uses TRBV5-4 and TRBJ2-5; no clear D. The V gene's germline CDR1 is SGHNT and CDR2 YYREEE (reference sequence). The V gene lost 0 bases and the J gene lost 4 bases, with 10 bases spanning the gap. The CDR3 is 14 residues long. CDR3 nucleotides: TGTGCCAGCAGCTTGGATGAAGGGATAGAGACCCAGTACTTC. This codes for CASSLDEGIETQYF.

Turning to this clonotype: This may arise from a read error, as a much more abundant clone is one base away. The rearrangement joins TRBV14 to TRBJ2-7; D gene unclear. CDR1 is SGHDN, CDR2 FVKESK, per germline. The CDR3 spans 14 residues. The CDR3 DNA is TGTGCCGGCAGCCAAGATCAGAACTTCTACGAGCAGTACTTC. Translation gives CAGSQDQNFYEQYF.

This clonotype occurred many times. As DNA, the CDR3 is TGTGCCAGCAGCCACCGGGCAGGGGGCTTCAATGAGCAGTTCTTC. Protein sequence: CASSHRAGGFNEQFF. The chain links TRBV7-6 to TRBJ2-1, with 8 bases matching TRBD1. V dropped 5 bases and J dropped 6; count of bases not matched to a gene: 9. CDR3 size: 15 residues. Germline V gives CDR1 SGHVS, CDR2 FNYEAQ.

The J gene is TRBJ2-3, the V gene TRBV28; D not resolved. Trimming left V 5 bases short and J 2 bases short, with 8 bases between. The germline gives CDR1 MDHEN, CDR2 SYDVKM. The CDR3 loop spans 13 amino acids. CDR3 loop: CASSTPSTDTQYF. For the CDR3, the DNA is TGTGCCAGCAGTACCCCCTCCACAGATACGCAGTATTTT.

Concerning this clonotype: A junction boundary mismatches the germline segment, possibly from a read error. The rearrangement links TRBV24-1 to TRBJ2-5; 7 bases agree with TRBD2. The CDR3 is made up of 18 amino acids. Germline values: CDR1 KGHDR, CDR2 SFDVKD. The CDR3 loop reads CATSGLDPTAGNQETQYF. CDR3 DNA sequence: TGTGCTACCAGTGGTTTGGATCCCACAGCGGGGAACCAAGAGACCCAGTACTTC.

This clonotype has at least ten counts. This CDR3 is CASSLSGTIGEQFF. CDR3 nucleotides: TGTGCCAGCAGCTTATCCGGGACTATAGGTGAGCAGTTCTTC. The chain joins TRBV11-2 to TRBJ2-1; 7 bases agree with TRBD2. CDR3 size: 14 residues. After removal of 2 bases from V and 9 bases from J, the junction contained 7 bases not matched to a gene. Germline V gene sequence: CDR1 SGHAT, CDR2 FQNNGV. The full variable domain, in which reference TRBV11-2 and TRBJ2-1 provide the parts outside the CDR3, is EAGVAQSPRYKIIEKRQSVAFWCNPISGHATLYWYQQILGQGPKLLIQFQNNGVVDDSQLPKDRFSAERLKGVDSTLKIQPAKLEDSAVYLCASSLSGTIGEQFFGPGTRLTVL.

This clonotype was counted many times. The chain combines TRBV29-1 with TRBJ2-7, with 7 nucleotides matching TRBD2. The CDR3 extends over 14 amino acids. Germline loops: CDR1 SQVTM, CDR2 ANQGSEA. V trimming: 6 bases; J trimming: 7 bases; junction bases outside the gene matches: 15. As DNA, the CDR3 is TGCAGCGTCCTTCCTGTGGGGAGGGCGGCTGAGCAGTACTTC. Residues: CSVLPVGRAAEQYF.

The chain is built from TRBV5-1 and TRBJ1-1, with unresolved D. Germline loops: CDR1 SGHRS, CDR2 YFSETQ. V lost 0 bases and J 7 bases, leaving 13 bases between the germline ends. The CDR3 consists of 14 residues. The CDR3 DNA is TGCGCCAGCAGCTTGGATGCAGGAGGGAATGAAGCTTTCTTT. It codes for CASSLDAGGNEAFF.

In this sample, this clonotype turned up a few times. The genes are TRBV29-1 and TRBJ2-7, with D maybe TRBD1 (6 bases). The ends were cut back, 6 bases at V and 3 bases at J, with 18 bases in the middle. The CDR3 is made up of 14 amino acids. Germline V gene lookup returns CDR1 SQVTM and CDR2 ANQGSEA. This CDR3 reads CSVSRDNQYYEQYF. The DNA for the CDR3 is TGCAGCGTGAGCCGGGACAACCAATACTACGAGCAGTACTTC.

In this sample, this clonotype turned up many times. The gene calls are TRBV12-3 or TRBV12-4 and TRBJ2-1, with D unresolved. The CDR3 spans 17 residues. V lost 7 bases to trimming and J lost 0 bases, with 19 bases between them. The CDR3 protein is CASIQFPPRGSYNEQFF. CDR3 in DNA: TGTGCCAGCATCCAGTTCCCCCCGCGCGGCTCCTACAATGAGCAGTTCTTC.

This clonotype has at least ten counts. The chain links TRBV4-3 to TRBJ1-1; D unclear. Germline V lookup: CDR1 LGHNA, CDR2 YSLEER. V was clipped by 0 bases and J by 4 bases, with 6 bases between them. The CDR3 has 13 amino acids. This CDR3 reads CASSQDGGTEAFF. In DNA, the CDR3 is TGCGCCAGCAGCCAAGACGGTGGCACTGAAGCTTTCTTT.

This clonotype was picked up a small number of times. A much larger clone differs from this one at a single base, so this may be a read error. As DNA, the CDR3 is TGTGCCAGCAGCCCCCGGGGAAATGGATATTCCTACAATGAGCGGTTCTTC. It encodes CASSPRGNGYSYNERFF. This rearrangement joins TRBV13 to TRBJ2-1; TRBD2 is a possible D gene (5 bases). CDR1 is PRHDT and CDR2 is FYEKMQ in the germline V gene (reference sequence). This CDR3 is built from 17 residues.

This clonotype was observed at least ten times. J is TRBJ2-2 and V is TRBV24-1; D gene unclear. Trimming stripped 3 bases from V and 7 bases from J, with 8 bases between. This CDR3 comprises 13 residues. Germline-derived CDR1 and CDR2 are KGHDR and SFDVKD. CDR3 coding DNA: TGTGCCACCAGTGATGTACTGATCGGGGAGCTGTTTTTT. Its translation: CATSDVLIGELFF.

In this sample, this clonotype turned up many times. The J gene is TRBJ2-3, the V gene TRBV9, with 8 bases aligning to TRBD2. Germline values: CDR1 SGDLS, CDR2 YYNGEE. With 3 bases clipped from V and 3 bases from J, the junction kept 9 bases outside the gene matches. There are 16 residues in the CDR3. CDR3 sequence (DNA): TGTGCCAGCAGCGATACCGGGACTAGTCTGACAGATACGCAGTATTTT. It codes for CASSDTGTSLTDTQYF.

Note on this clonotype: Given a much more abundant clone one base away, this may be a read error. V gene TRBV7-9 combines with J gene TRBJ2-3; either TRBD1 or TRBD2 may fit D (6 bases each). The CDR3 loop spans 17 amino acids. Germline CDR1 is SEHNR and CDR2 is FQNEAQ (reference sequence). The CDR3, as DNA: TGTGCCGGCAGCTTACCTAGGGGGGTAGGGGCTCAAGATACGCAGTATTTT. Protein sequence: CAGSLPRGVGAQDTQYF.

This clonotype showed up just once. This sequence may be a read error, since a much larger clone differs from it by one base. The rearrangement links TRBV20-1 to TRBJ2-1; 7 nucleotides agree with TRBD1. Germline V gene data show CDR1 as DFQATT and CDR2 as SNEGSKA (reference sequence). The CDR3 runs 19 residues. With 0 bases clipped from V and 1 base from J, the junction kept 15 bases outside the gene matches. CDR3 in amino acids: CSARDPRGPTSWSYNEQFF. The CDR3 region has the DNA TGCAGTGCTAGAGATCCTAGGGGGCCTACGTCCTGGTCCTACAATGAGCAGTTCTTC.